The text below deals with one TCR beta chain. This specimen comes from a study of blood T cell repertoires in COVID-19. Study context: Acute-phase and convalescent COVID-19 samples originated in the United States, Italy and Spain. PBMCs, B-cell-depleted T cells, or T cells provided the cDNA or gDNA that made up the material.

How the authors handled the data: For nucleated cells, counts were estimated from reference gene primer amplification. Some clones are missing from TCRdb's copy, which holds only in-frame ones; the method was immunoSEQ multiplex PCR. The V and J calls and the clone size are those of that table, but D and trimming were determined from the DNA. The sample holds fewer than 200,000 clones; around 83% are singletons and the top ten take approximately 18%. The CDR3 runs to 16 residues. Germline loops: CDR1 MNHNY, CDR2 SVGAGI (reference sequence). With 5 bases clipped from V and 5 bases from J, the junction kept 9 bases outside the gene matches.

Sample: peripheral blood. The TCR originated in a woman aged 70 to 79 who had recovered from COVID-19. J is TRBJ2-3 and V is TRBV6-6; TRBD2 matches at 11 bases. The CDR3 is CASSPLWLAGGDTQYF. The CDR3, as DNA: TGTGCCAGCAGTCCGCTGTGGCTAGCGGGGGGAGATACGCAGTATTTT.